This T cell receptor (beta chain) was identified in a study of CD8+CD57+ T cells in acquired aplastic anemia. Using genomic DNA as the template, TCR beta VDJ and CDR3 profiling was carried out. Using its own MiXCR run on the reads, TCRdb lists one record per CDR3 protein. The repertoire holds about 190,000 distinct CDR3 sequences, more than 45% seen once, with approximately 9.4% in the top ten. About this clonotype itself: A read error may account for a junction end that differs from germline.

The CDR3 contains 13 residues. Germline CDR1 reads SNHLY; CDR2 reads FYNNEI. Selection for sequencing was limited to patients who had shown CD8+CD57+ cell expansion by flow cytometry. The chain employs TRBV2 and TRBJ1-6; D is unresolved. The sample consisted of sorted CD4+, CD8+, or CD8+CD57+ T cells (not recorded which) from PBMCs. This receptor was obtained from a human donor with aplastic anemia. CDR3 sequence reads: CASSYTLNSPLRF. The CDR3 bases are TGTGCCAGCAGCTATACGTTAAATTCACCCCTCCGCTTT.